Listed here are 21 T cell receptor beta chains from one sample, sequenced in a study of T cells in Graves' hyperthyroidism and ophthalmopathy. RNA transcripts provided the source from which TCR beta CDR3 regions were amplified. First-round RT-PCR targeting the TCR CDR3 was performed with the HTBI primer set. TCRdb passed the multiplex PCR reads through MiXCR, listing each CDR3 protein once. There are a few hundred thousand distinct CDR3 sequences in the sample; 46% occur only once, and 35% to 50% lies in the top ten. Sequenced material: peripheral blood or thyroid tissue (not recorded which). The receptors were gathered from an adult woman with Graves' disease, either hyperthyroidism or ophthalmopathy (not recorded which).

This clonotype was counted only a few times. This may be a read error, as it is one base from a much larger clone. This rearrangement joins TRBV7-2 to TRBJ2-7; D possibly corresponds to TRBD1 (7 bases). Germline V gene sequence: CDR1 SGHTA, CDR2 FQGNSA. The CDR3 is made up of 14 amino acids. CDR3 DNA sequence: TGTGCCAGCAGCTTAGGGGCCAGGGGGGTCGAGCAGCACTTC. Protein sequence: CASSLGARGVEQHF.

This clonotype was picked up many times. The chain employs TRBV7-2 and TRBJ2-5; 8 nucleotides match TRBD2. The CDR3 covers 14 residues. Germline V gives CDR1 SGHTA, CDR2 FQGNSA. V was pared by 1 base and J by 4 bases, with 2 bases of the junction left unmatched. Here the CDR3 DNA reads TGTGCCAGCAGCTTAGGACTAGCGTCAGAGACCCAGTACTTC. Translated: CASSLGLASETQYF.

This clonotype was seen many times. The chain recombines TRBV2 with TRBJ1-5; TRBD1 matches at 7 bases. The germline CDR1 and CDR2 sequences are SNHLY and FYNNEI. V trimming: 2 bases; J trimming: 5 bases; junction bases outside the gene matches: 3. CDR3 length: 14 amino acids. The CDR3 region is CASSEYRGDQPQHF. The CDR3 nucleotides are TGTGCCAGCAGTGAATACAGGGGAGATCAGCCCCAGCATTTT.

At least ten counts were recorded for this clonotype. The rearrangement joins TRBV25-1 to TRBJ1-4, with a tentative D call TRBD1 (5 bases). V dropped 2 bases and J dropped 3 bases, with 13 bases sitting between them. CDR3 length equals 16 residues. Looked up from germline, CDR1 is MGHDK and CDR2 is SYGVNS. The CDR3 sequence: CASSEPGGRANEKLFF. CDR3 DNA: TGTGCCAGCAGTGAACCCGGCGGCAGGGCTAATGAAAAACTGTTTTTT.

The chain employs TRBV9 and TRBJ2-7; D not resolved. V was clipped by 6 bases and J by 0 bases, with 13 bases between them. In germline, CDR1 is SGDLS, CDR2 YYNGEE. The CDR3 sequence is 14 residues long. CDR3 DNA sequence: TGTGCCAGCACCCCCGGTAGGAGCTCCTACGAGCAGTACTTC. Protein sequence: CASTPGRSSYEQYF.

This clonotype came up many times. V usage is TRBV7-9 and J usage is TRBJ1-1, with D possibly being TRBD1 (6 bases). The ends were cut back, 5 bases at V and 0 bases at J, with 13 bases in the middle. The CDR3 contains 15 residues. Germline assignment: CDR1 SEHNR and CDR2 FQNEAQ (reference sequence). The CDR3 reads CASSGAGDMNTEAFF. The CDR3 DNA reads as TGTGCCAGCAGCGGAGCAGGGGATATGAACACTGAAGCTTTCTTT. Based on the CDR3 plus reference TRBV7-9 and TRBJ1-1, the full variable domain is DTGVSQNPRHKITKRGQNVTFRCDPISEHNRLYWYRQTLGQGPEFLTYFQNEAQLEKSRLLSDRFSAERPKGSFSTLEIQRTEQGDSAMYLCASSGAGDMNTEAFFGQGTRLTVV.

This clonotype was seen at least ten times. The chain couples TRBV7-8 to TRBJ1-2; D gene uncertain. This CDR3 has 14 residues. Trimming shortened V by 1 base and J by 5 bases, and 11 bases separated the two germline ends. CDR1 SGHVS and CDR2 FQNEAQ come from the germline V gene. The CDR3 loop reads CASSLDWEFYGYTF. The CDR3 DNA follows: TGTGCCAGCAGCTTAGATTGGGAATTTTATGGCTACACCTTC.

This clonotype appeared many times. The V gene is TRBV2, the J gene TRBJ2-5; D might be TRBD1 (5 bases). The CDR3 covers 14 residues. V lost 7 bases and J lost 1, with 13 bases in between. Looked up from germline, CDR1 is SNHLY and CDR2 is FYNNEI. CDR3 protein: CASIKTAIQETQYF. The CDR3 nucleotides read TGTGCCAGCATTAAGACAGCTATCCAAGAGACCCAGTACTTC.

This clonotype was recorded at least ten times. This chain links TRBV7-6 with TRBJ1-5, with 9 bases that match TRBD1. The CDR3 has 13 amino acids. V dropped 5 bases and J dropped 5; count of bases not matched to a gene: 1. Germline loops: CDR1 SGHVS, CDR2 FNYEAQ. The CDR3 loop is CASSRQGDQPQHF. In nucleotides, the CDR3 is TGTGCCAGCAGCCGACAGGGGGATCAGCCCCAGCATTTT.

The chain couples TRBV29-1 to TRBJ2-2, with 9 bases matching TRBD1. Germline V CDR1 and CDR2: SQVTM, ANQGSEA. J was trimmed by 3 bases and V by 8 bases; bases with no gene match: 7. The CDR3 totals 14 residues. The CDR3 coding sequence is TGCAGCACCCGGGACAGGGTTCACACCGGGGAGCTGTTTTTT. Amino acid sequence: CSTRDRVHTGELFF.

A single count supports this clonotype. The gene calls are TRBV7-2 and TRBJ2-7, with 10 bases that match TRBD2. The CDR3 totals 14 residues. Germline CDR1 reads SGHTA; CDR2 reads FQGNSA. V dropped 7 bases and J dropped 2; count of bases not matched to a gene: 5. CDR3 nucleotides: TGTGCCAGCAACCTAGCGGGAGAAGCCTACGAGCAGTACTTC. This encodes CASNLAGEAYEQYF.

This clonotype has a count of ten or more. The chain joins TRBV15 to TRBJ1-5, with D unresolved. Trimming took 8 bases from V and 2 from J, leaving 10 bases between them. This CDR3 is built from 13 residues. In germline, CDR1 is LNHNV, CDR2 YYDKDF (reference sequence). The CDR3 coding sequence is TGTGCCACCCGGAAGAGAGGCAATCAGCCCCAGCATTTT. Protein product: CATRKRGNQPQHF.

The CDR3 DNA sequence: TGTGCCAGCAGTTACGCCGGGTCCCAGGAGGCTTTCTTT. Amino acid sequence: CASSYAGSQEAFF. The chain carries TRBV12-3 or TRBV12-4 and TRBJ1-1; D is unclear. The CDR3 consists of 13 residues. Trimming shortened V by 4 bases and J by 11 bases, and 17 bases separated the two germline ends.

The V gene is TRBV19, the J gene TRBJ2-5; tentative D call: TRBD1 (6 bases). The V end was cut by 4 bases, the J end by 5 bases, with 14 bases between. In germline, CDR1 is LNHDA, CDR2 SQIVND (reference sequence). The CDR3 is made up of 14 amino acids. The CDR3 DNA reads TGTGCCAGTAGTACACAGGGTCGAGGGGAGACCCAGTACTTC. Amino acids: CASSTQGRGETQYF.

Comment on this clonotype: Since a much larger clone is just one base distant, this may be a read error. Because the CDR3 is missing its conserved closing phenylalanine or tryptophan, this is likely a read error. The CDR3 loop is CASSDKTGGVYEQYS. The DNA for the CDR3 is TGTGCCAGCAGCGATAAAACAGGGGGGGTTTACGAGCAGTACTCC. The V gene is TRBV7-9, the J gene TRBJ2-7; tentative D call: TRBD1 (8 bases). This CDR3 is 15 amino acids long. Germline CDR1 and CDR2: SEHNR and FQNEAQ (reference sequence). V was shortened by 5 bases and J by 4 bases, with 18 bases between the two germline ends.

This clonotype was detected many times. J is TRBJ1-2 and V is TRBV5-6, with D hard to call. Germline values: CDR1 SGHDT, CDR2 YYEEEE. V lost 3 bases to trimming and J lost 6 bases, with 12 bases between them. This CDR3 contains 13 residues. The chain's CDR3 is CASSSDMSHGYTF. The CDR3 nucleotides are TGTGCCAGCAGCTCCGACATGAGCCATGGCTACACCTTC.

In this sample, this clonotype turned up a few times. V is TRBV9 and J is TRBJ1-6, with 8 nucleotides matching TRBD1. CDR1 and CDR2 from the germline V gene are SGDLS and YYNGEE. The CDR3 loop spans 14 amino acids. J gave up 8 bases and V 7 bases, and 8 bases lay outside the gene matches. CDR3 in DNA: TGTGCCAGCTCCCCCACACAGGGGGATTCACCCCTCCACTTT. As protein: CASSPTQGDSPLHF.

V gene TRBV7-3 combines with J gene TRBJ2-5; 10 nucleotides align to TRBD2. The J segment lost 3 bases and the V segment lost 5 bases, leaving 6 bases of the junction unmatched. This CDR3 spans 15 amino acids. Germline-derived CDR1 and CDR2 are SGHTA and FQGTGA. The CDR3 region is CASSRRLAGEETQYF. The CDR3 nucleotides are TGTGCCAGCAGCAGACGTCTAGCGGGAGAAGAGACCCAGTACTTC.

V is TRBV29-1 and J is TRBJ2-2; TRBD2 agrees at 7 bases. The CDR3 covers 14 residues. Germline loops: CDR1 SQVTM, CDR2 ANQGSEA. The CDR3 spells CTGGPTGNTGELFF. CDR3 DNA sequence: TGCACGGGAGGCCCGACTGGGAACACCGGGGAGCTGTTTTTT.

The CDR3 protein is CASSSSGGRYGYTF. The CDR3 DNA reads TGTGCCAGCAGCTCTAGTGGGGGCCGGTATGGCTACACCTTC. This chain links TRBV7-9 with TRBJ1-2; D is possibly TRBD1 (6 bases). There are 14 residues in the CDR3. Germline V CDR1 and CDR2: SEHNR, FQNEAQ (reference sequence). V lost 4 bases, J lost 5 bases, and 14 bases lay in between.

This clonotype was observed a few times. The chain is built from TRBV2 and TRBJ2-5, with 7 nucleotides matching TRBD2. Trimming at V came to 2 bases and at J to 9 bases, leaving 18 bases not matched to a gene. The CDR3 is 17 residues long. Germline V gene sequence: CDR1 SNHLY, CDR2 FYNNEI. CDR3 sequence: CASSELAVANTGEPQYF. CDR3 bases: TGTGCCAGCAGTGAACTAGCGGTAGCGAACACCGGGGAGCCCCAGTACTTC.